Below, 15 T cell receptor beta chains from the same sample are listed, as sequenced in a study of cytomegalovirus exposure and HLA in healthy donors. Use of 60 Vbeta and 13 Jbeta primers characterized the PCR. Sequencing used immunoSEQ multiplex PCR; TCRdb keeps in-frame clones, though not all of them. The data show over 150,000 clones, 65% to 80% seen once. The material sequenced was PBMCs. Every receptor here comes from a woman aged 40 to 50 in good health and CMV-seropositive.

The rearrangement links TRBV4-2 to TRBJ2-1; 9 nucleotides line up with TRBD2. The germline CDR1 and CDR2 sequences are LGHNA and YNFKEQ. This CDR3 is 14 amino acids long. The junction had 4 bases not matched to a gene; V was cut back by 3 bases and J by 7 bases. The CDR3 loop reads CASSQREGHNEQFF. The CDR3 coding sequence is TGTGCCAGCAGCCAGCGGGAGGGCCATAATGAGCAGTTCTTC.

V and J are TRBV4-2 and TRBJ1-1, with D hard to call. The ends were cut back, 0 bases at V and 0 bases at J, with 8 bases in the middle. Germline assignment: CDR1 LGHNA and CDR2 YNFKEQ. The CDR3 loop spans 15 amino acids. CDR3 sequence reads: CASSQDGQMNTEAFF. As DNA, the CDR3 is TGTGCCAGCAGCCAAGATGGGCAGATGAACACTGAAGCTTTCTTT.

A single count supports this clone. This sequence joins TRBV2 and TRBJ2-2; 9 nucleotides align to TRBD1. This CDR3 is built from 15 residues. J was trimmed by 3 bases and V by 5 bases; bases with no gene match: 4. The germline V gene encodes CDR1 SNHLY and CDR2 FYNNEI. CDR3 region: CASSPGQGYTGELFF. In DNA form, the CDR3 reads TGTGCCAGCAGTCCGGGACAGGGTTACACCGGGGAGCTGTTTTTT. Variable domain in full (rest from reference TRBV2 and TRBJ2-2): EPEVTQTPSHQVTQMGQEVILRCVPISNHLYFYWYRQILGQKVEFLVSFYNNEISEKSEIFDDQFSVERPDGSNFTLKIRSTKLEDSAMYFCASSPGQGYTGELFFGEGSRLTVL.

The CDR3 sequence is CASSLGGQRPYGYTF. The CDR3 DNA follows: TGTGCCAGCAGTTTAGGGGGACAGCGGCCCTATGGCTACACCTTC. V is TRBV28 and J is TRBJ1-2; 7 bases align to TRBD1. Germline V gives CDR1 MDHEN, CDR2 SYDVKM. The ends lost 2 bases at V and 4 bases at J; junction bases unmatched: 7. This CDR3 has 15 amino acids.

This chain connects TRBV25-1 to TRBJ2-2; 9 nucleotides line up with TRBD1. CDR3 length equals 15 residues. The germline CDR1 and CDR2 sequences are MGHDK and SYGVNS. V gave up 5 bases and J gave up 5 bases; unmatched junction bases: 6. The CDR3 sequence is CASSWGQGRTGELFF. In DNA, the CDR3 is TGTGCCAGCAGTTGGGGACAGGGCCGGACCGGGGAGCTGTTTTTT. The full variable domain, in which reference TRBV25-1 and TRBJ2-2 provide the parts outside the CDR3, is EADIYQTPRYLVIGTGKKITLECSQTMGHDKMYWYQQDPGMELHLIHYSYGVNSTEKGDLSSESTVSRIRTEHFPLTLESARPSHTSQYLCASSWGQGRTGELFFGEGSRLTVL.

The chain couples TRBV27 to TRBJ1-1, with TRBD1 identical over 9 bases. The CDR3 covers 13 residues. Trimming removed 5 bases from V and 3 bases from J; junction bases left unmatched: 1. Germline V gene data show CDR1 as MNHEY and CDR2 as SMNVEV (reference sequence). The CDR3 is CASSDRGYTEAFF. As DNA, the CDR3 is TGTGCCAGCAGTGACAGGGGGTACACTGAAGCTTTCTTT.

The rearrangement uses TRBV5-5 and TRBJ2-1; 8 nucleotides line up with TRBD2. CDR1 and CDR2 (germline): SGHKS, YYEKEE (reference sequence). Germline trimming cut 3 bases from V and 5 bases from J; bases unmatched to any gene: 10. The CDR3 is 16 amino acids. The CDR3 nucleotides are TGTGCCAGCAGCTACCTTAGCGGGATGGGACACAATGAGCAGTTCTTC. It translates to CASSYLSGMGHNEQFF.

This sequence joins TRBV7-8 and TRBJ1-2; weak D call: TRBD1 (5 bases). The ends were cut back, 2 bases at V and 6 bases at J, with 13 bases in the middle. The CDR3 runs 14 residues. From germline, CDR1 is SGHVS and CDR2 FQNEAQ. CDR3 sequence reads: CASSLSSREDGYTF. In DNA form, the CDR3 reads TGTGCCAGCAGCTTATCATCCAGGGAAGATGGCTACACCTTC.

This chain uses TRBV6-5 with TRBJ2-5; 8 positions match TRBD2. Germline values: CDR1 MNHEY, CDR2 SVGAGI. Germline trimming cut 2 bases from V and 4 bases from J; bases unmatched to any gene: 9. CDR3 length equals 16 residues. CDR3 sequence (DNA): TGTGCCAGCAGTTACCACCTGGCGGCGGGAGGAGAGACCCAGTACTTC. Its translation is CASSYHLAAGGETQYF.

The chain has TRBV19 and TRBJ1-4; the D gene is possibly TRBD1 (6 bases). The ends were cut back, 4 bases at V and 5 bases at J, with 11 bases in the middle. Germline-derived CDR1 and CDR2 are LNHDA and SQIVND (reference sequence). The CDR3 runs 14 residues. The CDR3 region has the DNA TGTGCCAGTAGTACAGGGGCCCTCAATGAAAAACTGTTTTTT. It specifies CASSTGALNEKLFF.

This chain joins TRBV2 and TRBJ2-5; 12 bases map to TRBD1. V gave up 5 bases and J gave up 13 bases; unmatched junction bases: 11. Germline CDR1 reads SNHLY; CDR2 reads FYNNEI. This CDR3 comprises 14 residues. The CDR3 DNA follows: TGTGCCAGCAGTTACCCGGGACAGGGGGCGCAACCGTACTTC. It codes for CASSYPGQGAQPYF.

This sequence joins TRBV27 and TRBJ2-2, with 7 bases that match TRBD1. CDR3 length: 14 amino acids. Germline CDR1 is MNHEY and CDR2 is SMNVEV (reference sequence). The V gene end was trimmed by 5 bases and the J gene end by 8 bases; junction bases not matched to a gene: 8. CDR3 amino acids: CASSLQGFTGELFF. The CDR3 DNA sequence: TGTGCCAGCAGTCTACAGGGGTTTACGGGGGAGCTGTTTTTT.

The chain is built from TRBV6-5 and TRBJ1-5; weak D call: TRBD1 (6 bases). Germline CDR1 and CDR2: MNHEY and SVGAGI. The length of the CDR3 is 13 residues. Trimming removed 6 bases at V and 5 bases at J, with 11 bases between. The CDR3 bases are TGTGCCAGCAGGTCAGGGGTCCATCAGCCCCAGCATTTT. This encodes CASRSGVHQPQHF.

The chain couples TRBV11-2 to TRBJ2-6; 8 nucleotides match TRBD1. The CDR3 consists of 19 residues. Germline-derived CDR1 and CDR2 are SGHAT and FQNNGV. Trimming removed 4 bases from V and 0 bases from J; junction bases left unmatched: 11. This CDR3 is CASSSLQRQGTSGANVLTF. The CDR3 DNA is TGTGCCAGCAGCTCGCTTCAAAGACAGGGGACCTCTGGGGCCAACGTCCTGACTTTC.

The rearrangement links TRBV2 to TRBJ1-2; D is undetermined. Germline loops: CDR1 SNHLY, CDR2 FYNNEI. The V gene lost 4 bases and the J gene lost 0 bases, with 9 bases spanning the gap. This CDR3 is 14 amino acids long. The CDR3 loop reads CASSARTANYGYTF. The CDR3 coding sequence is TGTGCCAGCAGTGCCCGGACTGCTAACTATGGCTACACCTTC.